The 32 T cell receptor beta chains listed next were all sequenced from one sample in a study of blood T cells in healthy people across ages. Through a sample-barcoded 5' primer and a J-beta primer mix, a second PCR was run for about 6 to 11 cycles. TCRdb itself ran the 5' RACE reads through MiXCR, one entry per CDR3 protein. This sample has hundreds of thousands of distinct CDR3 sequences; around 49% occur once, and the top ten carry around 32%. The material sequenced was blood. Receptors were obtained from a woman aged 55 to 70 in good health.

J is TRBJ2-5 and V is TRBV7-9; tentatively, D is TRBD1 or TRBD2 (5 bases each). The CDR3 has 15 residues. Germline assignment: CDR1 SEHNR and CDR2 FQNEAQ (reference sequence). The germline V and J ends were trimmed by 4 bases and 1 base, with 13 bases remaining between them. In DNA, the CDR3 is TGTGCCAGCAGCTCCCGGGACCTATCCCAAGAGACCCAGTACTTC. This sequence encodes CASSSRDLSQETQYF. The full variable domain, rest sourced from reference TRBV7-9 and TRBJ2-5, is DTGVSQNPRHKITKRGQNVTFRCDPISEHNRLYWYRQTLGQGPEFLTYFQNEAQLEKSRLLSDRFSAERPKGSFSTLEIQRTEQGDSAMYLCASSSRDLSQETQYFGPGTRLLVL.

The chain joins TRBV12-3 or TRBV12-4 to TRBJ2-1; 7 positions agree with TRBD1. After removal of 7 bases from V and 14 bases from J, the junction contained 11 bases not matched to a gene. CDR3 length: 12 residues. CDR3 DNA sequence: TGTGCCAGCACAGGAACGACAGGGTATGAGTTCTTC. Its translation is CASTGTTGYEFF.

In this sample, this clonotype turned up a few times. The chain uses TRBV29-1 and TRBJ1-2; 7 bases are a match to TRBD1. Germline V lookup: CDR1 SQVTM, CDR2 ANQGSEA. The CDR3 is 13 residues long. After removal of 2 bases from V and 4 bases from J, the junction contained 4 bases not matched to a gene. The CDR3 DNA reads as TGCAGCGTTGAAAGGGGGCCTGGCTATGGCTACACCTTC. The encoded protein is CSVERGPGYGYTF. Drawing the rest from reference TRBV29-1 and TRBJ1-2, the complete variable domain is SAVISQKPSRDICQRGTSLTIQCQVDSQVTMMFWYRQQPGQSLTLIATANQGSEATYESGFVIDKFPISRPNLTFSTLTVSNMSPEDSSIYLCSVERGPGYGYTFGSGTRLTVV.

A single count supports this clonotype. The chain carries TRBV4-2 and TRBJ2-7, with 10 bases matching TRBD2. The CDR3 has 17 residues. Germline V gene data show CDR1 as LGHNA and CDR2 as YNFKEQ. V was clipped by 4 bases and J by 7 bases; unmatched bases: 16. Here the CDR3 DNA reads TGTGCCAGCAGCCCCCCAATAGCGGGAGGAATGAACAATGAGCAGTACTTC. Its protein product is CASSPPIAGGMNNEQYF.

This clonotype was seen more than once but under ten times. CDR3 residues: CSARPRIVGELFF. The CDR3 nucleotides are TGCAGTGCTAGACCCAGGATTGTTGGGGAGCTGTTTTTT. The chain couples TRBV20-1 to TRBJ2-2, with unresolved D. Germline CDR1 and CDR2: DFQATT and SNEGSKA (reference sequence). The CDR3 spans 13 residues. V shed 2 bases and J shed 8 bases, with 12 bases lying between them.

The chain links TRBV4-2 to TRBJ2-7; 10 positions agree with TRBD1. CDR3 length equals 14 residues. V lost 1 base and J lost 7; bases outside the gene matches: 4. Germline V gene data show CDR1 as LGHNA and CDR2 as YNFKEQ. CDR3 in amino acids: CASSQGQGAEEQYF. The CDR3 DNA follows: TGTGCCAGCAGCCAAGGACAGGGGGCAGAGGAGCAGTACTTC.

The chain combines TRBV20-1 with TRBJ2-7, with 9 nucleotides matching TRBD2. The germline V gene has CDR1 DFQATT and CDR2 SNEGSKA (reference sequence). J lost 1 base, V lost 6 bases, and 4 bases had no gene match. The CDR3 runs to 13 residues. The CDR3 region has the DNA TGCAGTGCCCCAGCGGGGGGTTCCTACGAGCAGTACTTC. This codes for CSAPAGGSYEQYF.

DNA for the CDR3: TGTGCCAGCAGCGTTACAGGGTCGACAGGCTATGGCTACACCTTC. Residues: CASSVTGSTGYGYTF. The V and J genes are TRBV7-2 and TRBJ1-2, with D perhaps TRBD1 (6 bases). The CDR3 contains 15 residues. V was shortened by 5 bases and J by 4 bases, with 17 bases between the two germline ends. Germline CDR1 and CDR2: SGHTA and FQGNSA. The full variable domain, with the rest looked up from reference TRBV7-2 and TRBJ1-2, is GAGVSQSPSNKVTEKGKDVELRCDPISGHTALYWYRQSLGQGLEFLIYFQGNSAPDKSGLPSDRFSAERTGGSVSTLTIQRTQQEDSAVYLCASSVTGSTGYGYTFGSGTRLTVV.

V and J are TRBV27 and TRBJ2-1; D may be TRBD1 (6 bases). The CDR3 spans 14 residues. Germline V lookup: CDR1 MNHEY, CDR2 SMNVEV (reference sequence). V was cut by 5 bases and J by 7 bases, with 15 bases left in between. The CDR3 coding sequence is TGTGCCAGCAGTCCACAGGACAGATGGAATGAGCAGTTCTTC. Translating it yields CASSPQDRWNEQFF.

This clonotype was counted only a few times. CDR3 region: CASSLGTSGTPTDTQYF. CDR3 sequence (DNA): TGTGCCAGCAGCCTAGGGACTAGCGGGACCCCCACAGATACGCAGTATTTT. The chain couples TRBV4-2 to TRBJ2-3; 13 bases are shared with TRBD2. CDR3 length: 17 residues. Germline V gives CDR1 LGHNA, CDR2 YNFKEQ. Trimming at V came to 4 bases and at J to 2 bases, leaving 6 bases not matched to a gene.

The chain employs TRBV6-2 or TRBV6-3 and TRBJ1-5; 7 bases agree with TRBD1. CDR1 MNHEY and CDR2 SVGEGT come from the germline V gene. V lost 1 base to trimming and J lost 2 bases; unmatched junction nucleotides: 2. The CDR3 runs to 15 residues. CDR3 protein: CASSYYRGGNQPQHF. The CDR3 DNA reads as TGTGCCAGCAGTTACTACAGGGGAGGCAATCAGCCCCAGCATTTT.

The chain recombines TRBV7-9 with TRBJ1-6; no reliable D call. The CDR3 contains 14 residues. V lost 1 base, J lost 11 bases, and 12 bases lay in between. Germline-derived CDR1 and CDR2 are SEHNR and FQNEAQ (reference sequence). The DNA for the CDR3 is TGTGCCAGCAGCTTAGGTCAGGTGAATCCACCCCTCCACTTT. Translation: CASSLGQVNPPLHF. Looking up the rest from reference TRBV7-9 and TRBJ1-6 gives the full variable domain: DTGVSQNPRHKITKRGQNVTFRCDPISEHNRLYWYRQTLGQGPEFLTYFQNEAQLEKSRLLSDRFSAERPKGSFSTLEIQRTEQGDSAMYLCASSLGQVNPPLHFGNGTRLTVT.

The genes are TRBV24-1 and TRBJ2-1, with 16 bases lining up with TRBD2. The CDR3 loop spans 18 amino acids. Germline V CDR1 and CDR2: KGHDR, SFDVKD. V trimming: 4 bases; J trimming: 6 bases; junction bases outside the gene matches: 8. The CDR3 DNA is TGTGCCACCAGTGACCATGCTGGGACTAGCGGGAGGGGCAATGAGCAGTTCTTC. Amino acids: CATSDHAGTSGRGNEQFF.

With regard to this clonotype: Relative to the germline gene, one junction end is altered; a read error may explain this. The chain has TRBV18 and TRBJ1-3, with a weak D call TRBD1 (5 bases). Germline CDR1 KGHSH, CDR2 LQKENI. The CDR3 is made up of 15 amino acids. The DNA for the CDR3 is TGTGCCGGCTCACCAGGGACCGACTCTGGAAACACCATATATTTT. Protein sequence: CAGSPGTDSGNTIYF.

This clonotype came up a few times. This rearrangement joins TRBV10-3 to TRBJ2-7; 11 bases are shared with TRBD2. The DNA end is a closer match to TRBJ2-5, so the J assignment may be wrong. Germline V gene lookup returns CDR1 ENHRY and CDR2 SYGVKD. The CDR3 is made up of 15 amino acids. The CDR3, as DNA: TGTGCCATCTCCGAGCGGGTAGCGGGAGGGGAGACCCAGTACTTC. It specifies CAISERVAGGETQYF.

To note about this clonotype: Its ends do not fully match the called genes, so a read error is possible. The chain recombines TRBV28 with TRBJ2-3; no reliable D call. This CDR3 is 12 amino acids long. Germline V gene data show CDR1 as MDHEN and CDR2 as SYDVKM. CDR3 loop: CAGSPLGHTQYF. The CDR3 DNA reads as TGTGCCGGCAGTCCGCTAGGGCATACGCAGTATTTT. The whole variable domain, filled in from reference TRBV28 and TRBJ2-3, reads DVKVTQSSRYLVKRTGEKVFLECVQDMDHENMFWYRQDPGLGLRLIYFSYDVKMKEKGDIPEGYSVSREKKERFSLILESASTNQTSMYLCAGSPLGHTQYFGPGTRLTVL.

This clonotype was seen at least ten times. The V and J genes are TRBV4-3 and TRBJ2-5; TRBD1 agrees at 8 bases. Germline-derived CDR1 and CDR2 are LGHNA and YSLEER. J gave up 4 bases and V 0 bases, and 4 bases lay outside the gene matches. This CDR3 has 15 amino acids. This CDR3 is CASSQEPGGSETQYF. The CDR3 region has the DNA TGCGCCAGCAGCCAAGAACCAGGGGGCTCAGAGACCCAGTACTTC.

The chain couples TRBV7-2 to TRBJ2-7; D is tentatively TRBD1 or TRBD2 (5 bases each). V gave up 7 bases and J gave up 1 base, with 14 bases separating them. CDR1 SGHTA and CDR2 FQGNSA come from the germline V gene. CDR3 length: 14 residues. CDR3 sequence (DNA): TGTGCCAGCACCCCTCGAGGGACGTCCTACGAGCAGTACTTC. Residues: CASTPRGTSYEQYF.

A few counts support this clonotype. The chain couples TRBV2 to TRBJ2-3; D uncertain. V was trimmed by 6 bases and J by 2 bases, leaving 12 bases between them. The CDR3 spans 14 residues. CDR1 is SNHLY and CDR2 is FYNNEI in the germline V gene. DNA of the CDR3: TGTGCCAGCAGCGACACTGAATCCACAGATACGCAGTATTTT. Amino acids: CASSDTESTDTQYF.

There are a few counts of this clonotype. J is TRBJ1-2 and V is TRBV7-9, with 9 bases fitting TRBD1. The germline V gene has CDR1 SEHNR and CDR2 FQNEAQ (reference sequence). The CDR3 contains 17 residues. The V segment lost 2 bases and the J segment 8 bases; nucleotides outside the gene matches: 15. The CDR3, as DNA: TGTGCCAGCAGCTTAATCGGCCGGGACAGGGCGCTCTGGGGCTACACCTTC. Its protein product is CASSLIGRDRALWGYTF.

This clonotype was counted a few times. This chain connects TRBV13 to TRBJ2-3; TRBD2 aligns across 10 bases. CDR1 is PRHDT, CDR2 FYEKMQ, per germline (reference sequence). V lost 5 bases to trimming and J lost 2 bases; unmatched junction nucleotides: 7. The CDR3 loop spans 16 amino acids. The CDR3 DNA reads TGTGCCAGCAGCATCCCGGGACTAGCGACCACAGATACGCAGTATTTT. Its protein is CASSIPGLATTDTQYF.

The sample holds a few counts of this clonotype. This CDR3 is CASSKRLAGSYNEQFF. In DNA, the CDR3 is TGTGCCAGCAGTAAAAGACTAGCGGGTTCCTACAATGAGCAGTTCTTC. The chain carries TRBV27 and TRBJ2-1; 10 bases align to TRBD2. After removal of 5 bases from V and 1 base from J, the junction contained 5 bases not matched to a gene. CDR1 and CDR2 (germline): MNHEY, SMNVEV (reference sequence). The CDR3 has 16 amino acids.

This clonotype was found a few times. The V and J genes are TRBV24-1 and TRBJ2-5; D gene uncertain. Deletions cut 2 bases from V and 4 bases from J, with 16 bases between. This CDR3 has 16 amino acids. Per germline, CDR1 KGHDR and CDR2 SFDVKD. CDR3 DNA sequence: TGTGCCACCAGTGATTCCACCGCCCGGGCGGTAGAGACCCAGTACTTC. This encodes CATSDSTARAVETQYF.

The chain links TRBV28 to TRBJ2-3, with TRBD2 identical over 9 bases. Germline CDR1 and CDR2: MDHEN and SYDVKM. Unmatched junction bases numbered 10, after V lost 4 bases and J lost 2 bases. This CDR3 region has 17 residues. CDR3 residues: CASSSLAGGIPTDTQYF. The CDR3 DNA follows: TGTGCCAGCAGTTCCTTGGCGGGAGGGATTCCCACAGATACGCAGTATTTT.

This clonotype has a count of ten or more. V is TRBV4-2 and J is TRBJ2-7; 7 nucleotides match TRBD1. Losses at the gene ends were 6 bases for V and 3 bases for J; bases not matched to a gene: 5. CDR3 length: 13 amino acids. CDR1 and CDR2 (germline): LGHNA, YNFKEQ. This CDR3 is CASSTGDLYEQYF. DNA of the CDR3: TGTGCCAGCAGTACAGGGGACCTCTACGAGCAGTACTTC.

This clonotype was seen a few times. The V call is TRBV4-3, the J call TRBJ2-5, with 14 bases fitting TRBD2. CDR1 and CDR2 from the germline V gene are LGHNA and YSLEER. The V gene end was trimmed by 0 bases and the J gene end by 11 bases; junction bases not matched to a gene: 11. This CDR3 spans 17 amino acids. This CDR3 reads CASSQDETSGRGNEQYF. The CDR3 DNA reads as TGCGCCAGCAGCCAAGATGAGACTAGCGGGAGGGGAAATGAGCAGTACTTC.

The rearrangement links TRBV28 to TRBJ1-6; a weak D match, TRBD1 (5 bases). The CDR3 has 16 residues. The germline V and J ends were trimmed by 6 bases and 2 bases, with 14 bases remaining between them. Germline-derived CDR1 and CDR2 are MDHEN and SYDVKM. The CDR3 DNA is TGTGCCAGCAGCCCCCCCCGGGGCGCCTATAATTCACCCCTCCACTTT. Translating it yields CASSPPRGAYNSPLHF.

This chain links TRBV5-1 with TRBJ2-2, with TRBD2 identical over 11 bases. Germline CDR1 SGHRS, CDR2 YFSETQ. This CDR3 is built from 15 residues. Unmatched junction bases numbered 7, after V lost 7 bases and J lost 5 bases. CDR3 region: CASCPLAGGTGELFF. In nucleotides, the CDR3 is TGCGCCAGCTGCCCTCTAGCGGGAGGTACCGGGGAGCTGTTTTTT.

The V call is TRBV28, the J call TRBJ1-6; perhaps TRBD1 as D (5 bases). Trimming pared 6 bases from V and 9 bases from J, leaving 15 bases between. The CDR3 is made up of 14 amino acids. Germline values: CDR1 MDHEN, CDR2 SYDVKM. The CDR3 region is CASSPGPGRSPLHF. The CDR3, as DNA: TGTGCCAGCAGCCCGGGACCGGGGCGTTCACCCCTCCACTTT.

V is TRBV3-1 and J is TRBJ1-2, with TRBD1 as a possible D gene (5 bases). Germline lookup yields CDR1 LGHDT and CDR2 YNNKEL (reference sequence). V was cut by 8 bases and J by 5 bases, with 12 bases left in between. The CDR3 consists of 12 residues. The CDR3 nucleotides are TGTGCCAGCGGTCAACAGGAATATGGCTACACCTTC. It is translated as CASGQQEYGYTF.

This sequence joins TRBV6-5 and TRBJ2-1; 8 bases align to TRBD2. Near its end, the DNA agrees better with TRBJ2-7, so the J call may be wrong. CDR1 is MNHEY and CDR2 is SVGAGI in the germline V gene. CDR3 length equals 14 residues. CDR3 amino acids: CASRRGREGNEQYF. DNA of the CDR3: TGTGCCAGCAGACGGGGCCGGGAGGGGAACGAGCAGTACTTC.

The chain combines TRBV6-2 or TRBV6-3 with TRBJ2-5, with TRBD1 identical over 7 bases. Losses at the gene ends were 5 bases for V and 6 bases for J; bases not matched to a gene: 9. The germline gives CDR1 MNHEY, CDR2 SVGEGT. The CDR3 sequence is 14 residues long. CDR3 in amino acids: CASSRGTVGKTQYF. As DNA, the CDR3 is TGTGCCAGCAGTCGAGGGACAGTCGGGAAGACCCAGTACTTC.